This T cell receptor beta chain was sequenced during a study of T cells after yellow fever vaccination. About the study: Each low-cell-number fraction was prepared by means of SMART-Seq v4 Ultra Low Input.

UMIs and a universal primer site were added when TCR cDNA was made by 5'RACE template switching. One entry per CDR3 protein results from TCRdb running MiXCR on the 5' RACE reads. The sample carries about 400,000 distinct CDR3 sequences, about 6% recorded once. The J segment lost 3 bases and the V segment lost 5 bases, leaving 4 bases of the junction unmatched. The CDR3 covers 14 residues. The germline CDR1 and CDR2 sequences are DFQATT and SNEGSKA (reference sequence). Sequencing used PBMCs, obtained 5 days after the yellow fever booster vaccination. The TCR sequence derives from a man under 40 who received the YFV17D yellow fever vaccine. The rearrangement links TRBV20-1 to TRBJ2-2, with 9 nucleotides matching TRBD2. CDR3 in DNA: TGCAGTGCTGTAGCGGGAGCGCACACCGGGGAGCTGTTTTTT. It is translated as CSAVAGAHTGELFF.